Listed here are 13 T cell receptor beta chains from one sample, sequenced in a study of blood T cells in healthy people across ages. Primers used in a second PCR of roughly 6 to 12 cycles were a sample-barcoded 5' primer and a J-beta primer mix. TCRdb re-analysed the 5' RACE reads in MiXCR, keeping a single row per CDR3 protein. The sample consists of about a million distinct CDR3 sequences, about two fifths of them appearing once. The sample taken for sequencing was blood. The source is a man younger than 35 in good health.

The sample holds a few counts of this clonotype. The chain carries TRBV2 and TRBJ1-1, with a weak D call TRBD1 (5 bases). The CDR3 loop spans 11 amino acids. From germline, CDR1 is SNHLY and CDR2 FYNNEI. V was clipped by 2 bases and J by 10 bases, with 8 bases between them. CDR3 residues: CASSELGRAFF. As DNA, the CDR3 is TGTGCCAGCAGTGAATTGGGGCGAGCTTTCTTT. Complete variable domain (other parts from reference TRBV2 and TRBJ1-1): EPEVTQTPSHQVTQMGQEVILRCVPISNHLYFYWYRQILGQKVEFLVSFYNNEISEKSEIFDDQFSVERPDGSNFTLKIRSTKLEDSAMYFCASSELGRAFFGQGTRLTVV.

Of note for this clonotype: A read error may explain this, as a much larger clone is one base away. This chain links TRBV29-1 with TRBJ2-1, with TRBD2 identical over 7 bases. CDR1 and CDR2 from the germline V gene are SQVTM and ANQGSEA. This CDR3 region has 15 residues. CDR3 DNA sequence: TGCAGCGTTGAAGCAGCGGGGCGCACCTACAATGGGCAGTTCTTC. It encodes CSVEAAGRTYNGQFF.

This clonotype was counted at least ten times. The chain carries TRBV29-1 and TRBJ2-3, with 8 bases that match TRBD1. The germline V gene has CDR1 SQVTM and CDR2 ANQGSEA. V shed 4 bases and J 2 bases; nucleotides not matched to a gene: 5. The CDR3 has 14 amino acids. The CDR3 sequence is CSVAGQGYTDTQYF. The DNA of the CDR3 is TGCAGCGTTGCCGGACAGGGATACACAGATACGCAGTATTTT.

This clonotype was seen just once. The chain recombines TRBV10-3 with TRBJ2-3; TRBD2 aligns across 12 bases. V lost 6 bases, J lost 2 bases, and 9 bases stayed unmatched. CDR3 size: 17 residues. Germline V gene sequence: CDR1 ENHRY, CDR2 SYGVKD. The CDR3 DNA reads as TGTGCCATCAGGAGGACTAGCGGGGAGATTTCCACAGATACGCAGTATTTT. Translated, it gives CAIRRTSGEISTDTQYF.

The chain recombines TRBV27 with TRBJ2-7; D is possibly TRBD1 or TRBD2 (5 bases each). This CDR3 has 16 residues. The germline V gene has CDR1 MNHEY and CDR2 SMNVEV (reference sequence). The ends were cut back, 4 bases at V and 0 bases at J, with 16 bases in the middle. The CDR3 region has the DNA TGTGCCAGCAGTTATTTGGGGGAAAGAGGCTCCTACGAGCAGTACTTC. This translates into CASSYLGERGSYEQYF.

The CDR3 protein is CASSPHRGRGNYGYTF. The CDR3 region has the DNA TGTGCCAGCAGCCCTCACAGGGGGCGGGGTAACTATGGCTACACCTTC. This chain links TRBV9 with TRBJ1-2; 9 positions agree with TRBD1. Germline CDR1 and CDR2: SGDLS and YYNGEE. The CDR3 runs to 16 residues. V was pared by 4 bases and J by 1 base, with 8 bases of the junction left unmatched.

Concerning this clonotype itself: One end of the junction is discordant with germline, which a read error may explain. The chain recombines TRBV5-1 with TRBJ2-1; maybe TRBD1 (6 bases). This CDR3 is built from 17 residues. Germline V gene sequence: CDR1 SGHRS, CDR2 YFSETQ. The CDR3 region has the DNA TGCGCCAGCAGCTTGCAGGCAGGTGGACAGTCCTATAATGAGCAGTTCTTC. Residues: CASSLQAGGQSYNEQFF.

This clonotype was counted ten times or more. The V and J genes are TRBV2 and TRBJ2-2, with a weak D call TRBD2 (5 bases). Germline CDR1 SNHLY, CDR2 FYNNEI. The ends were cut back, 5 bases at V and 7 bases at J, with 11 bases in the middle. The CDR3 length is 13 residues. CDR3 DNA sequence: TGTGCCAGCAGTAGGGAACGGGACGGGGAGCTGTTTTTT. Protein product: CASSRERDGELFF.

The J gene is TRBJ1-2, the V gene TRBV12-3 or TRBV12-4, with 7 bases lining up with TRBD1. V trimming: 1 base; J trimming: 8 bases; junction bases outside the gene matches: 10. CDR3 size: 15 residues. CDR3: CASSLGEGAQGGYTF. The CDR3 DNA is TGTGCCAGCAGTTTAGGGGAGGGGGCGCAAGGAGGCTACACCTTC.

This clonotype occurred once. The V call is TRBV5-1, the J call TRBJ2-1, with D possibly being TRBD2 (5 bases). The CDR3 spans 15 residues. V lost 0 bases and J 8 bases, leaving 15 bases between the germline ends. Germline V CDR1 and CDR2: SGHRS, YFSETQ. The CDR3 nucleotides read TGCGCCAGCAGCTTGGACTCAGAGGGTAGAGATGAGCAGTTCTTC. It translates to CASSLDSEGRDEQFF.

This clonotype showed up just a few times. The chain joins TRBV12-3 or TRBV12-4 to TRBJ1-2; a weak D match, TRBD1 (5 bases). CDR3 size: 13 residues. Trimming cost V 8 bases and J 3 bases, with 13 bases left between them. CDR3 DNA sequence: TGTGCCAGCGCACCCGGGACCGACTATGGCTACACCTTC. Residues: CASAPGTDYGYTF.

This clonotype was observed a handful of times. Here the CDR3 DNA reads TGTGCCAGCAGTTACCCGACCACCGCAGGAGGGGATAATTCACCCCTCCACTTT. Amino acids: CASSYPTTAGGDNSPLHF. The chain combines TRBV6-5 with TRBJ1-6; possible D gene TRBD1, 5 bases. V shed 2 bases and J shed 5 bases, with 19 bases lying between them. Germline V gene sequence: CDR1 MNHEY, CDR2 SVGAGI. The CDR3 length is 18 residues.

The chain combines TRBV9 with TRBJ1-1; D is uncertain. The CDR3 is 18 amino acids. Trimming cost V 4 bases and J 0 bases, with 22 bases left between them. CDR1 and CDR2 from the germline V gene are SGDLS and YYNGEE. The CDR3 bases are TGTGCCAGCAGCACCGCTTCAAGGCCCACTCTAATGAACACTGAAGCTTTCTTT. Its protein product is CASSTASRPTLMNTEAFF.